This T cell receptor (beta chain) appears in the sequencing data of a study of blood T cell repertoires in COVID-19. At the level of the study: T cells, B-cell-depleted T cells, or PBMCs supplied cDNA or gDNA.

CDR3 size: 15 residues. The repertoire was sequenced with immunoSEQ multiplex PCR; TCRdb's copy has only in-frame clones and lacks some. Of approximately 200,000 clones in the sample, roughly three quarters were seen once. The material sequenced was peripheral blood. The clonotype was recovered from a woman aged 80 or over with COVID-19, enrolled during active disease. The chain recombines TRBV21-1 with TRBJ1-1; the D call of TRBD1 is as the table states it, not checked on the DNA. TRBV21-1 is a recognized pseudogene. CDR3 residues: CAKEGGQLRNVVAFF. In nucleotides, the CDR3 is TGTGCCAAGGAGGGGGGACAGCTACGAAATGTGGTAGCTTTCTTT.